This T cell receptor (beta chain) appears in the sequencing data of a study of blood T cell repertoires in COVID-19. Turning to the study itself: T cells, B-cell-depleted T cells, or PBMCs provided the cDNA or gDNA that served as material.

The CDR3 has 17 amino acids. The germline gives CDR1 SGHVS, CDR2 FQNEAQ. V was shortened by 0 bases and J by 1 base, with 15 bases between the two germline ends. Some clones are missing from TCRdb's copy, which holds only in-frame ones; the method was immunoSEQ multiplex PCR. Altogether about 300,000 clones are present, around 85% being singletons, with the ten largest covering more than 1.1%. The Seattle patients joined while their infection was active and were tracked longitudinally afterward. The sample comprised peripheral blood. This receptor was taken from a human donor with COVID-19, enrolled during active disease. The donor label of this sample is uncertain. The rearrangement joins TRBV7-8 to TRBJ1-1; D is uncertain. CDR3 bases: TGTGCCAGCAGCTTAGCGATGGTGGGAGGGTGGAACACTGAAGCTTTCTTT. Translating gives CASSLAMVGGWNTEAFF.